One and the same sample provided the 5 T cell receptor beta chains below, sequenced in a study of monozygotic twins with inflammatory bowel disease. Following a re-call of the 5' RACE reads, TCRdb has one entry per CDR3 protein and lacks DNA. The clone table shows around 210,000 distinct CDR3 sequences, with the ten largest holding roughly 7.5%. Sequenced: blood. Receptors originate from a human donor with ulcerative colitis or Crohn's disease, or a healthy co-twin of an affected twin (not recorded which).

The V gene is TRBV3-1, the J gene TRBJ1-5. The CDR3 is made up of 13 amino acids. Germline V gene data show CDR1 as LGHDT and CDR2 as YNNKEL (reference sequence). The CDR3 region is CASSQDLNQPQHF.

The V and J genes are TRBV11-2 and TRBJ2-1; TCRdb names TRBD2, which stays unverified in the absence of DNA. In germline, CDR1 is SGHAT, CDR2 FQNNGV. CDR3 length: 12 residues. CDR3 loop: CASSWGLGEQFF. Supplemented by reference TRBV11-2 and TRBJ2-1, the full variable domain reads EAGVAQSPRYKIIEKRQSVAFWCNPISGHATLYWYQQILGQGPKLLIQFQNNGVVDDSQLPKDRFSAERLKGVDSTLKIQPAKLEDSAVYLCASSWGLGEQFFGPGTRLTVL.

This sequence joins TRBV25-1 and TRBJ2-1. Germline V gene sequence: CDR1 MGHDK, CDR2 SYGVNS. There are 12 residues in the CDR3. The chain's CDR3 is CASSELANEQFF.

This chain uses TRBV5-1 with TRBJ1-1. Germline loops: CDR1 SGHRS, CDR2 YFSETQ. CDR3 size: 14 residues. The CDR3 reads CASSLEPYAAEAFF.

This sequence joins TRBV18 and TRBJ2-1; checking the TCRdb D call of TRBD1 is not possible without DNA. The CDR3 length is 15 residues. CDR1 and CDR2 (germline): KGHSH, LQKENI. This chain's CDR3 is CASSPPGQAHNEQFF.